This T cell receptor beta chain came from a study of vaccination effects on CD4 cells after COVID-19. Study background: Samples were given by two convalescent patients 16 days and one week before vaccination.

With the ViraFEST assay, the study expanded antigen-specific CD4+ T cells using viral peptide pools, then sequenced them. Isolating CD4+ T cells followed approximately 11 days of culture. The person acquired a PCR-confirmed SARS-CoV-2 infection between March and December 2020. PBMC cultures contained about 2 million cells per well, approximately 10 IU/ml IL-2 and around 9.9 ug/ml peptides. Comments on this clone: Its antigen remains unidentified.

TCRdb's copy holds only in-frame clones and misses some; the assay was immunoSEQ multiplex PCR. This repertoire shows 45,000 to 70,000 clones, more than 75% found once; its top ten account for about 5.4%. Study-wide findings and caveats: Long after vaccination, the clones induced by infection and by vaccine shrank markedly in size.

The CDR3 loop spans 11 amino acids. Germline V gives CDR1 SGHAT, CDR2 FQNNGV. The V and J ends lost 5 bases and 3 bases respectively, with 5 bases between them. The source of this sequence is a human donor who had a prior SARS-CoV-2 infection. The sequencing here drew on CD4+ T cells from PBMCs cultured with HIV peptides, taken before COVID-19 vaccination. The subset denotes: HIV-1 Nef peptide pool negative control/reference culture. The chain employs TRBV11-2 and TRBJ2-7; D is ambiguous. The CDR3 DNA follows: TGTGCCAGCAGCCCCCTCTACGAGCAGTACTTC. Residues: CASSPLYEQYF.